This record looks at one TCR beta chain sequence and its context. Its binding antigen is unknown. Base qualities are not provided; no much larger clone lies one nucleotide away. The entry originates in a study of blood T cell repertoires in COVID-19 (TCRdb year 2020). Context from the whole study: Samples covering the acute and convalescent phases of COVID-19 were provided by collaborators in the United States, Italy and Spain. The prospective study material was composed of cDNA or gDNA derived from T cells, B-cell-depleted T cells, or PBMCs. The dataset comprised deeply sampled blood TCRbeta repertoires from subjects exposed to, actively infected with, or recovered from COVID-19. The repertoires were released in a freely available public database meant as a resource for research on the immune response to SARS-CoV-2. Samples were obtained from the ongoing ImmuneRACE study (first 160 participants) and from over 1,000 subjects provided by 6 global collaborators. A de-identified subject ID, COVID-19 status, age in years and sex were almost always included in the sample metadata. Where available, HLA class I and class II types were taken from metadata supplied by the sample provider and were not determined by assay-based typing.

Participants in the prospective study were enrolled through a virtual design, were aged roughly 18 to 100 years, and lived in roughly 24 United States geographic areas. To assign participants to cohorts, the prospective study relied on clinical history that participants themselves reported in a screening survey and a study questionnaire. Recovered participants in ImmuneRACE Cohort 3 were defined by two consecutive negative NP/OP PCR tests, clearance by a healthcare professional, or resolution of symptoms. Each participant in the prospective study had whole blood, serum and a nasopharyngeal or oropharyngeal swab collected by mobile phlebotomists. Participants in the prospective study had the option to provide additional blood draws and questionnaires over a 2-month period. Prospective study blood samples were shipped either frozen or at room temperature before DNA extraction. Beyond this particular receptor, the publication reports: The quantity of clinical and demographic metadata differed by source and by participant and was supplied without curation.

The immunoSEQ Assay, a bias-controlled multiplex PCR, was used to amplify TCRbeta CDR3 regions from genomic DNA. Concerning the study's data processing: The number of nucleated cells in each sample was estimated by amplification of reference gene primers within the assay. Sequence reads were collapsed and filtered to measure the absolute abundance of every unique TCRbeta CDR3 rearrangement. For each sample, productive Simpson clonality was calculated by taking the square root of Simpson's diversity index across productive rearrangements. TCRdb obtained this table from immuneACCESS and retained in-frame rearrangements with V and J assigned. These tables miss some clones; where compared with another copy, unresolved V genes account for less than half of the shortfall, and the remainder is unexplained. That table furnishes V, J and clone size, whereas the DNA furnished D and trimming. The sample table shows around 250,000 clones, and 70% to 90% are seen once. The leading ten clones occupy approximately 1.9% of the sample.

This sequence originates from a woman between 50 and 59 years old who had recovered from COVID-19. The specimen was PBMCs or T cells enriched from blood (not recorded which).

DNA sequence: TGTGCCAGCAGTTCAACAGGGGGCTCCTACAATGAGCAGTTCTTC. Its protein product is CASSSTGGSYNEQFF. The V gene is TRBV28 and the J gene is TRBJ2-1, with TRBD1 identical over 8 junction bases. The CDR3 holds 15 amino acids from the cysteine to the phenylalanine. Only CDR3 DNA is held: 45 bases, read in frame from base 1. Trimming takes 4 bases off V and 0 bases off J; junction bases not matched to a gene: 2. Via the germline V gene, CDR1 is MDHEN and CDR2 SYDVKM. Supplemented by the reference TRBV28 and TRBJ2-1 proteins around the CDR3, the complete variable domain is DVKVTQSSRYLVKRTGEKVFLECVQDMDHENMFWYRQDPGLGLRLIYFSYDVKMKEKGDIPEGYSVSREKKERFSLILESASTNQTSMYLCASSSTGGSYNEQFFGPGTRLTVL.